Shown below are 23 T cell receptor beta chains from a single sample sequenced in a study of shared T cell receptors in the human thymus. Assay used: immunoSEQ multiplex PCR; TCRdb lists only in-frame clones, some missing. The sample shows hundreds of thousands of clones, 75% to 90% of them seen only once. This sample was shared with a second study, whose subject was human thymus T cells.

The sequencing sample was made of thymocytes. All receptors come from a girl under two years old with a congenital heart defect.

The gene calls are TRBV2 and TRBJ2-7; tentatively, D is TRBD2 (6 bases). V lost 8 bases and J lost 1, with 15 bases in between. The CDR3 contains 14 residues. Germline assignment: CDR1 SNHLY and CDR2 FYNNEI. The CDR3 spells CASSGVGGSYEQYF. The CDR3 DNA reads as TGTGCCAGCTCGGGGGTTGGAGGTTCCTACGAGCAGTACTTC. Based on the CDR3 plus reference TRBV2 and TRBJ2-7, the full variable domain is EPEVTQTPSHQVTQMGQEVILRCVPISNHLYFYWYRQILGQKVEFLVSFYNNEISEKSEIFDDQFSVERPDGSNFTLKIRSTKLEDSAMYFCASSGVGGSYEQYFGPGTRLTVT.

V and J are TRBV7-4 and TRBJ2-5, with 7 nucleotides matching TRBD2. CDR1 SGHVT and CDR2 SQSDAQ come from the germline V gene. V shed 4 bases and J 5 bases; nucleotides not matched to a gene: 22. The CDR3 covers 19 residues. CDR3 sequence reads: CASSSRSVESGEVGETQYF. CDR3 coding DNA: TGTGCCAGCAGCTCCCGCTCCGTTGAGAGCGGGGAAGTTGGGGAGACCCAGTACTTC.

Note on this clone: Other DNA sequences within the sample encode an identical CDR3. The rearrangement links TRBV9 to TRBJ1-5; D may be TRBD1 (6 bases). CDR1 SGDLS and CDR2 YYNGEE come from the germline V gene. The V end lost 0 bases, the J end lost 2 bases, and 9 bases lay between the germline ends. The CDR3 extends over 15 amino acids. CDR3: CASSVGGGGNQPQHF. Written as DNA, the CDR3 is TGTGCCAGCAGCGTAGGGGGGGGCGGCAATCAGCCCCAGCATTTT.

The gene calls are TRBV4-2 and TRBJ2-7; 10 bases are a match to TRBD1. V trimming: 7 bases; J trimming: 1 base; junction bases outside the gene matches: 22. Germline CDR1 and CDR2: LGHNA and YNFKEQ. This CDR3 has 20 amino acids. The CDR3 DNA reads TGTGCCAGCATCATTCCTGGGGGGGGACAGGGGCGTTTTCCGTCCTACGAGCAGTACTTC. Its protein product is CASIIPGGGQGRFPSYEQYF.

The gene calls are TRBV5-5 and TRBJ2-1, with D hard to call. Between the trimmed V and J ends, which lost 0 bases and 1 base, there was a span of 8 bases. Germline V gives CDR1 SGHKS, CDR2 YYEKEE (reference sequence). The CDR3 totals 15 residues. The CDR3 nucleotides read TGTGCCAGCAGCTTGGTGAGCCCATCCTACAATGAGCAGTTCTTC. This encodes CASSLVSPSYNEQFF.

This chain connects TRBV9 to TRBJ2-5, with D uncertain. The germline gives CDR1 SGDLS, CDR2 YYNGEE. V was shortened by 4 bases and J by 1 base, with 23 bases between the two germline ends. The CDR3 is 18 amino acids. The CDR3 loop reads CASSLSPSPPLGQETQYF. The CDR3 coding sequence is TGTGCCAGCAGCCTCAGTCCCTCCCCCCCCCTTGGCCAAGAGACCCAGTACTTC.

The chain combines TRBV6-5 with TRBJ2-5, with D possibly being TRBD2 (7 bases). The V gene lost 10 bases and the J gene lost 5 bases, with 17 bases spanning the gap. The CDR3 has 13 residues. Germline V gene lookup returns CDR1 MNHEY and CDR2 SVGAGI. The CDR3 coding sequence is TGTGCCACCCTGGGGGGGGCTGGGGAGACCCAGTACTTC. Translating it yields CATLGGAGETQYF.

V and J are TRBV11-2 and TRBJ2-3; weak D call: TRBD2 (5 bases). Germline V gives CDR1 SGHAT, CDR2 FQNNGV. Trimming removed 3 bases at V and 1 base at J, with 17 bases between. The CDR3 length is 17 residues. Here the CDR3 reads CASSLETSGIRTDTQYF. DNA of the CDR3: TGTGCCAGCAGCTTGGAGACGTCCGGGATCCGCACAGATACGCAGTATTTT.

The chain links TRBV28 to TRBJ1-1; D may be TRBD1 (5 bases). The CDR3 is made up of 15 amino acids. In germline, CDR1 is MDHEN, CDR2 SYDVKM. Trimming cost V 6 bases and J 1 base, with 15 bases left between them. The CDR3 protein is CASSSSIRGNTEAFF. Here the CDR3 DNA reads TGTGCCAGCAGCTCCAGTATTAGGGGGAACACTGAAGCTTTCTTT.

The genes are TRBV10-3 and TRBJ2-2; the match to TRBD1 covers 9 bases. Germline V gene data show CDR1 as ENHRY and CDR2 as SYGVKD. CDR3 length: 16 residues. The J segment lost 3 bases and the V segment lost 2 bases, leaving 4 bases of the junction unmatched. For the CDR3, the DNA is TGTGCCATCAGTGAGCCGGACAGGGGCGACACCGGGGAGCTGTTTTTT. It specifies CAISEPDRGDTGELFF.

CDR3 coding DNA: TGTGCCAGCACATCTCGGGGACAGGCGAATCCTTATCCCGGCTCCTATAATTCACCCCTCCACTTT. Amino acids: CASTSRGQANPYPGSYNSPLHF. The V gene is TRBV2, the J gene TRBJ1-6; 8 bases agree with TRBD1. CDR1 is SNHLY, CDR2 FYNNEI, per germline. This CDR3 contains 22 residues. The V and J ends lost 7 bases and 0 bases, in that order; junction bases with no gene match: 23.

This chain uses TRBV4-1 with TRBJ1-2; D may be TRBD1 (5 bases). The CDR3 length is 15 residues. V lost 0 bases and J lost 7, with 15 bases in between. Germline CDR1 is MGHRA and CDR2 is YSYEKL. CDR3 sequence (DNA): TGCGCCAGCAGCCAAGAAGGCCCAGGGAATGGTGGCTACACCTTC. It yields the protein CASSQEGPGNGGYTF.

This chain connects TRBV9 to TRBJ1-2, with D possibly TRBD1 on 5 matching bases. Trimming shortened V by 0 bases and J by 4 bases, and 10 bases separated the two germline ends. Germline-derived CDR1 and CDR2 are SGDLS and YYNGEE. The CDR3 has 14 residues. CDR3: CASSVGRGTYGYTF. The CDR3 coding sequence is TGTGCCAGCAGCGTAGGGAGGGGAACCTATGGCTACACCTTC. Complete variable domain (other parts from reference TRBV9 and TRBJ1-2): DSGVTQTPKHLITATGQRVTLRCSPRSGDLSVYWYQQSLDQGLQFLIQYYNGEERAKGNILERFSAQQFPDLHSELNLSSLELGDSALYFCASSVGRGTYGYTFGSGTRLTVV.

CDR3 in amino acids: CASSLLAGRGTDTQYF. CDR3 DNA sequence: TGTGCCAGCAGTCTCCTAGCGGGGCGCGGCACAGATACGCAGTATTTT. The rearrangement links TRBV6-6 to TRBJ2-3, with TRBD2 matching 9 bases. Trimming cost V 5 bases and J 1 base; bases outside gene matches: 7. The length of the CDR3 is 16 residues. Germline values: CDR1 MNHNY, CDR2 SVGAGI (reference sequence).

This chain uses TRBV6-5 with TRBJ1-1; no reliable D call. CDR3 size: 14 residues. CDR1 MNHEY and CDR2 SVGAGI come from the germline V gene. V dropped 3 bases and J dropped 1 base, with 9 bases sitting between them. This CDR3 reads CASSYTEGNTEAFF. The CDR3 DNA follows: TGTGCCAGCAGTTATACGGAGGGGAACACTGAAGCTTTCTTT.

The chain uses TRBV6-6 and TRBJ2-7; TRBD1 might be the D (6 bases). Germline-derived CDR1 and CDR2 are MNHNY and SVGAGI (reference sequence). V lost 3 bases to trimming and J lost 6 bases, with 12 bases between them. The CDR3 is 13 amino acids. In DNA, the CDR3 is TGTGCCAGCAGTTATACAGGGTCGCGCGAGCAGTACTTC. Amino acid sequence: CASSYTGSREQYF.

This clone has only one observation. V usage is TRBV28 and J usage is TRBJ1-4, with D tentatively TRBD1 (6 bases). V dropped 6 bases and J dropped 4 bases, with 24 bases sitting between them. The CDR3 has 18 residues. CDR1 is MDHEN, CDR2 SYDVKM, per germline. The CDR3 loop is CASSATNPWTAINEKLFF. The CDR3 DNA reads as TGTGCCAGCAGCGCGACCAACCCTTGGACAGCCATTAATGAAAAACTGTTTTTT.

The chain links TRBV19 to TRBJ1-6; D is possibly TRBD1 (6 bases). Looked up from germline, CDR1 is LNHDA and CDR2 is SQIVND (reference sequence). The ends were cut back, 7 bases at V and 5 bases at J, with 12 bases in the middle. The CDR3 totals 14 residues. The CDR3 protein is CASTNRGNNSPLHF. Here the CDR3 DNA reads TGTGCCAGTACCAATAGGGGGAATAATTCACCCCTCCACTTT.

This chain connects TRBV4-3 to TRBJ1-2; no firm D call. V was trimmed by 0 bases and J by 4 bases, leaving 12 bases between them. This CDR3 spans 15 amino acids. Germline lookup yields CDR1 LGHNA and CDR2 YSLEER. CDR3 amino acids: CASSQDLRGGYGYTF. Here the CDR3 DNA reads TGCGCCAGCAGCCAAGATCTTCGGGGAGGCTATGGCTACACCTTC.

This sequence joins TRBV15 and TRBJ1-2, with D hard to call. Trimming left V 3 bases short and J 7 bases short, with 18 bases between. There are 15 residues in the CDR3. CDR1 is LNHNV, CDR2 YYDKDF, per germline (reference sequence). In nucleotides, the CDR3 is TGTGCCACCAGCAGTGGGAGTACGAACTATCGTGGCTACACCTTC. This gives the protein CATSSGSTNYRGYTF.

The chain combines TRBV29-1 with TRBJ1-2; the match to TRBD1 covers 8 bases. The V gene's germline CDR1 is SQVTM and CDR2 ANQGSEA. CDR3 size: 14 residues. Unmatched junction bases numbered 8, after V lost 3 bases and J lost 5 bases. DNA for the CDR3: TGCAGCGTTGATCAGCAGGGGGCGATGTATGGCTACACCTTC. Translating it yields CSVDQQGAMYGYTF.

The chain employs TRBV5-6 and TRBJ1-2; maybe TRBD1 (6 bases). CDR3 length: 16 amino acids. CDR1 and CDR2 from the germline V gene are SGHDT and YYEEEE. V was trimmed by 2 bases and J by 1 base, leaving 15 bases between them. The CDR3 coding sequence is TGTGCCAGCAGCTTCGGGGGGGCCGCACTTAACTATGGCTACACCTTC. It yields the protein CASSFGGAALNYGYTF.

This chain links TRBV11-2 with TRBJ1-4; possible D gene TRBD1, 5 bases. Germline CDR1 reads SGHAT; CDR2 reads FQNNGV. The CDR3 loop spans 18 amino acids. V lost 2 bases and J 7 bases, leaving 23 bases between the germline ends. The CDR3 reads CASSLFFGAFGGGEKLFF. CDR3 nucleotides: TGTGCCAGCAGCTTATTTTTTGGGGCCTTTGGGGGAGGTGAAAAACTGTTTTTT.